The 19 T cell receptor beta chains reported below all come from one sample, sequenced in a study of technical replicates of blood from a handful of donors. Produced via immunoSEQ multiplex PCR; TCRdb's table is partial and in-frame only. Of about 83,000 clones listed, approximately 94% were seen once; the top ten hold 0.25%. The sequencing input was T cells isolated from PBMCs. These receptors were collected from a human donor in good health.

The chain has TRBV27 and TRBJ2-7, with TRBD1 matching 12 bases. Unmatched junction bases numbered 12, after V lost 1 base and J lost 2 bases. Germline values: CDR1 MNHEY, CDR2 SMNVEV (reference sequence). This CDR3 is 19 amino acids long. Here the CDR3 reads CASSLFGTGGEYVTYEQYF. As DNA, the CDR3 is TGTGCCAGCAGTTTATTCGGGACAGGGGGCGAATATGTGACCTACGAGCAGTACTTC.

V usage is TRBV7-8 and J usage is TRBJ2-7, with 7 positions matching TRBD1. V lost 5 bases, J lost 2 bases, and 3 bases stayed unmatched. The germline CDR1 and CDR2 sequences are SGHVS and FQNEAQ. CDR3 length equals 13 residues. CDR3 sequence (DNA): TGTGCCAGCAGCCCCGACAGGGCCTACGAGCAGTACTTC. It yields the protein CASSPDRAYEQYF.

This clone was picked up one time. The chain uses TRBV15 and TRBJ2-3; 10 bases agree with TRBD2. The length of the CDR3 is 18 residues. Germline V gene lookup returns CDR1 LNHNV and CDR2 YYDKDF (reference sequence). The J segment lost 3 bases and the V segment lost 4 bases, leaving 13 bases of the junction unmatched. The CDR3 nucleotides read TGTGCCACCAGCACCGATACCAAAAGCGGGAGGGGGACAGATACGCAGTATTTT. Its translation is CATSTDTKSGRGTDTQYF.

The chain combines TRBV11-3 with TRBJ2-2; TRBD1 might be the D (5 bases). Germline V gene data show CDR1 as SGHNT and CDR2 as YENEEA. The CDR3 has 17 amino acids. Trimming left V 2 bases short and J 4 bases short, with 17 bases between. The CDR3 reads CASSLPVARVLTGELFF. The CDR3 bases are TGTGCCAGCAGCTTACCGGTAGCCAGGGTTCTCACCGGGGAGCTGTTTTTT.

The chain links TRBV5-6 to TRBJ2-4, with D perhaps matching TRBD2 (6 bases). Trimming removed 2 bases at V and 11 bases at J, with 20 bases between. In germline, CDR1 is SGHDT, CDR2 YYEEEE. The CDR3 runs to 15 residues. CDR3 amino acids: CASSFQNRDWGLQYF. The CDR3 DNA reads TGTGCCAGCAGCTTCCAGAACCGGGACTGGGGCCTTCAGTACTTC.

This chain joins TRBV6-5 and TRBJ2-1; 10 bases fit TRBD1. The germline V gene has CDR1 MNHEY and CDR2 SVGAGI. The CDR3 is 16 amino acids. The V and J ends lost 4 bases and 0 bases, in that order; junction bases with no gene match: 3. The CDR3 DNA reads as TGTGCCAGCAGTTCTCGGACAGGGGGCTCCTACAATGAGCAGTTCTTC. The encoded protein is CASSSRTGGSYNEQFF.

The rearrangement joins TRBV4-2 to TRBJ2-4, with a tentative D call TRBD2 (5 bases). The CDR3 covers 16 residues. V was clipped by 1 base and J by 0 bases, with 10 bases between them. In germline, CDR1 is LGHNA, CDR2 YNFKEQ. CDR3 coding DNA: TGTGCCAGCAGCCAAGTGGGCGGACTAGCCAAAAACATTCAGTACTTC. Amino acids: CASSQVGGLAKNIQYF.

The chain joins TRBV14 to TRBJ2-3; TRBD2 matches 11 bases. The CDR3 sequence is 14 residues long. CDR1 and CDR2 from the germline V gene are SGHDN and FVKESK. V lost 2 bases to trimming and J lost 9 bases; unmatched junction nucleotides: 4. The DNA for the CDR3 is TGTGCCAGCAGCCAAATAGCGGGGGGGCCAACGCAGTATTTT. Translating gives CASSQIAGGPTQYF.

This rearrangement joins TRBV28 to TRBJ1-2, with TRBD1 matching over 10 bases. This CDR3 has 15 amino acids. CDR1 MDHEN and CDR2 SYDVKM come from the germline V gene. The J segment lost 7 bases and the V segment lost 5 bases, leaving 10 bases of the junction unmatched. CDR3 region: CASSGGGDRGGGYTF. The DNA for the CDR3 is TGTGCCAGCAGTGGGGGAGGGGACAGGGGTGGTGGCTACACCTTC.

The chain uses TRBV4-2 and TRBJ1-1; D is perhaps TRBD1 (5 bases). Germline loops: CDR1 LGHNA, CDR2 YNFKEQ. The CDR3 consists of 19 residues. Trimming cost V 0 bases and J 2 bases, with 22 bases left between them. CDR3: CASSQDQFRVDHRNTEAFF. CDR3 nucleotide sequence: TGTGCCAGCAGCCAAGATCAGTTCAGGGTGGATCACAGAAACACTGAAGCTTTCTTT.

The V call is TRBV6-5, the J call TRBJ1-4; 7 positions agree with TRBD1. Germline loops: CDR1 MNHEY, CDR2 SVGAGI. V shed 5 bases, J shed 8 bases, and the junction held 8 bases outside the gene matches. The CDR3 has 14 residues. CDR3 bases: TGTGCCAGCAGTCCGACAGGGCTAGAGGAAAAACTGTTTTTT. Amino acid sequence: CASSPTGLEEKLFF.

The rearrangement joins TRBV4-1 to TRBJ1-4, with TRBD1 as a possible D gene (6 bases). The germline V gene encodes CDR1 MGHRA and CDR2 YSYEKL. V gave up 8 bases and J gave up 8 bases, with 21 bases separating them. The length of the CDR3 is 15 residues. CDR3 coding DNA: TGCGCCAGCCCGGAACCCACAGGGTTAGGAGAAAAACTGTTTTTT. This gives the protein CASPEPTGLGEKLFF.

This clone was observed a handful of times. V gene TRBV7-2 combines with J gene TRBJ1-1, with D perhaps matching TRBD1 (5 bases). V was cut by 3 bases and J by 5 bases, with 13 bases left in between. CDR3 length: 14 residues. Per the germline V gene, CDR1 is SGHTA and CDR2 is FQGNSA. CDR3 residues: CASSFGPQGTEAFF. CDR3 coding DNA: TGTGCCAGCAGCTTCGGACCCCAGGGTACTGAAGCTTTCTTT.

This clone came up once. The rearrangement joins TRBV28 to TRBJ2-3; a possible D gene is TRBD1 (6 bases). Germline V gene data show CDR1 as MDHEN and CDR2 as SYDVKM. Between the trimmed V and J ends, which lost 6 bases and 0 bases, there was a span of 10 bases. The CDR3 extends over 14 amino acids. CDR3 protein: CASSFGGSTDTQYF. The CDR3 nucleotides read TGTGCCAGCAGCTTTGGGGGCAGCACAGATACGCAGTATTTT.

Only a few counts were recorded for this clone. The V gene is TRBV11-2, the J gene TRBJ2-4; D possibly corresponds to TRBD1 (6 bases). With 0 bases removed from V and 9 bases from J, the gap between germline ends came to 15 bases. This CDR3 contains 15 residues. Germline assignment: CDR1 SGHAT and CDR2 FQNNGV. The CDR3 nucleotides read TGTGCCAGCAGCTTAGAGGTCTACGTAGGGGGCATTCAGTACTTC. Amino acid sequence: CASSLEVYVGGIQYF. Complete variable domain (other parts from reference TRBV11-2 and TRBJ2-4): EAGVAQSPRYKIIEKRQSVAFWCNPISGHATLYWYQQILGQGPKLLIQFQNNGVVDDSQLPKDRFSAERLKGVDSTLKIQPAKLEDSAVYLCASSLEVYVGGIQYFGAGTRLSVL.

The rearrangement uses TRBV28 and TRBJ1-4; 7 bases align to TRBD1. The V gene end was trimmed by 5 bases and the J gene end by 5 bases; junction bases not matched to a gene: 8. In germline, CDR1 is MDHEN, CDR2 SYDVKM. The CDR3 spans 15 residues. The DNA of the CDR3 is TGTGCCAGCAGTCAAACGGGACAGTACAATGAAAAACTGTTTTTT. Protein sequence: CASSQTGQYNEKLFF. Combining the CDR3 with reference TRBV28 and TRBJ1-4 gives the whole variable domain DVKVTQSSRYLVKRTGEKVFLECVQDMDHENMFWYRQDPGLGLRLIYFSYDVKMKEKGDIPEGYSVSREKKERFSLILESASTNQTSMYLCASSQTGQYNEKLFFGSGTQLSVL.

This clone was observed a single time. CDR3 in DNA: TGTGCCAGCAAGAAACAGGGGGCCTACGAGCAGTACTTC. Residues: CASKKQGAYEQYF. V and J are TRBV2 and TRBJ2-7, with TRBD1 identical over 8 bases. V trimming: 7 bases; J trimming: 2 bases; junction bases outside the gene matches: 4. The CDR3 contains 13 residues. Germline V lookup: CDR1 SNHLY, CDR2 FYNNEI. Full variable domain (missing parts from reference TRBV2 and TRBJ2-7): EPEVTQTPSHQVTQMGQEVILRCVPISNHLYFYWYRQILGQKVEFLVSFYNNEISEKSEIFDDQFSVERPDGSNFTLKIRSTKLEDSAMYFCASKKQGAYEQYFGPGTRLTVT.

On this clone itself: One junction end does not reproduce the germline sequence, and a read error may be involved. The rearrangement joins TRBV7-9 to TRBJ2-5, with TRBD2 matching over 9 bases. The CDR3 length is 17 residues. From germline, CDR1 is SEHNR and CDR2 FQNEAQ (reference sequence). CDR3: CASSLVPGGRAQGTQYF. The DNA of the CDR3 is TGTGCCAGCAGCTTAGTTCCGGGCGGGAGGGCCCAAGGGACCCAGTACTTC.

The chain recombines TRBV7-9 with TRBJ1-6; D is ambiguous. The CDR3 sequence is 13 residues long. Per the germline V gene, CDR1 is SEHNR and CDR2 is FQNEAQ (reference sequence). Trimming took off 5 bases at V and 6 bases at J, with 8 bases between the two ends. CDR3 sequence reads: CASSPLSNSPLHF. The CDR3 DNA sequence: TGTGCCAGCAGCCCCCTCTCTAATTCACCCCTCCACTTT.